The 30 T cell receptor beta chains below were found in one sample sequenced in a study of shared clonotypes between healthy human individuals. Using immunoSEQ multiplex PCR, the repertoire was profiled, and TCRdb retains in-frame clones only, with some absent. The table lists over a million clones, more than 60% of them singletons, with 1.5% in the top ten. Sequencing input: memory CD4+ T cells sorted from blood. Sample subset: CD45RA-negative fraction. The receptors here all came from a man younger than 30 in good health.

The chain uses TRBV6-5 and TRBJ2-6; D remains unclear. The CDR3 length is 15 residues. Trimming shortened V by 6 bases and J by 4 bases, and 13 bases separated the two germline ends. The V gene's germline CDR1 is MNHEY and CDR2 SVGAGI. CDR3 nucleotides: TGTGCCAGCAGCGTAAAGGGCTCCGGGGCCAACGTCCTGACTTTC. Residues: CASSVKGSGANVLTF.

V and J are TRBV18 and TRBJ2-1; 7 bases fit TRBD2. The CDR3 sequence is 15 residues long. Germline values: CDR1 KGHSH, CDR2 LQKENI. The J segment lost 0 bases and the V segment lost 3 bases, leaving 2 bases of the junction unmatched. The CDR3 here is CASSPSSGSYNEQFF. The CDR3 nucleotides read TGTGCCAGCTCACCCTCTAGCGGCTCCTACAATGAGCAGTTCTTC.

CDR3 DNA sequence: TGTGCCAGCAGCAACGGGACTAGCGGGAGATTTTTAACGGAGACCCAGTACTTC. It specifies CASSNGTSGRFLTETQYF. The rearrangement uses TRBV21-1 and TRBJ2-5; the table calls TRBD2, which could not be checked here. TRBV21-1 is reported as a pseudogene. The CDR3 contains 18 residues.

The V and J genes are TRBV9 and TRBJ2-7; 7 positions agree with TRBD2. This CDR3 spans 13 amino acids. Germline CDR1 and CDR2: SGDLS and YYNGEE. V lost 4 bases and J lost 5; bases outside the gene matches: 6. The CDR3 loop is CASSFDGRNEQYF. CDR3 nucleotides: TGTGCCAGCAGCTTCGACGGGAGGAACGAGCAGTACTTC.

This chain connects TRBV7-9 to TRBJ1-3; 7 nucleotides line up with TRBD1. The ends lost 5 bases at V and 0 bases at J; junction bases unmatched: 4. From germline, CDR1 is SEHNR and CDR2 FQNEAQ (reference sequence). This CDR3 is 15 amino acids long. The CDR3 here is CASSHDRVSGNTIYF. The CDR3 nucleotides are TGTGCCAGCAGCCATGACAGGGTCTCTGGAAACACCATATATTTT.

The V and J genes are TRBV6-6 and TRBJ2-1; tentative D call: TRBD2 (6 bases). The CDR3 totals 13 residues. The germline V and J ends were trimmed by 4 bases and 3 bases, with 7 bases remaining between them. Germline V gene data show CDR1 as MNHNY and CDR2 as SVGAGI (reference sequence). The CDR3 DNA is TGTGCCAGCAGTTCTAGCGACTACAATGAGCAGTTCTTC. It specifies CASSSSDYNEQFF.

V gene TRBV6-5 combines with J gene TRBJ1-6; D is possibly TRBD1 (5 bases). The CDR3 loop spans 16 amino acids. Trimming took off 0 bases at V and 10 bases at J, with 16 bases between the two ends. Germline lookup yields CDR1 MNHEY and CDR2 SVGAGI. As DNA, the CDR3 is TGTGCCAGCAGTTACTCGAGTGCTGGGGGGAAGTCACCCCTCCACTTT. It codes for CASSYSSAGGKSPLHF.

In its sample, this clone was seen a few times. Different DNA sequences within this sample yield the same CDR3. The chain links TRBV5-1 to TRBJ1-5; D gene ambiguous. The CDR3 length is 13 residues. Germline CDR1 is SGHRS and CDR2 is YFSETQ. Trimming took off 0 bases at V and 3 bases at J, with 4 bases between the two ends. CDR3 nucleotide sequence: TGCGCCAGCAGCTTGGATTCCAATCAGCCCCAGCATTTT. Translated: CASSLDSNQPQHF.

The chain carries TRBV7-6 and TRBJ1-4, with D unclear. CDR3 length: 14 amino acids. Germline V gene lookup returns CDR1 SGHVS and CDR2 FNYEAQ. Trimming left V 3 bases short and J 0 bases short, with 5 bases between. The CDR3 DNA sequence: TGTGCCAGCAGCTTGCAGGCAACTAATGAAAAACTGTTTTTT. It translates to CASSLQATNEKLFF.

This clone was counted only a few times. J is TRBJ1-1 and V is TRBV7-9; D is uncertain. CDR1 is SEHNR, CDR2 FQNEAQ, per germline (reference sequence). V lost 5 bases and J 7 bases, leaving 11 bases between the germline ends. The CDR3 contains 12 residues. The CDR3 DNA is TGTGCCAGCAGCCCGGACTGGGGTGAAGCTTTCTTT. Protein product: CASSPDWGEAFF.

The chain couples TRBV6-1 to TRBJ2-2; 8 bases fit TRBD2. Germline assignment: CDR1 MNHNS and CDR2 SASEGT. Unmatched junction bases numbered 9, after V lost 10 bases and J lost 5 bases. The CDR3 loop spans 14 amino acids. The CDR3 reads CATDGGGSTGELFF. For the CDR3, the DNA is TGTGCCACAGACGGCGGGGGGTCTACCGGGGAGCTGTTTTTT.

This clone was detected a few times. This chain links TRBV7-9 with TRBJ2-5; D is unclear. CDR1 SEHNR and CDR2 FQNEAQ come from the germline V gene (reference sequence). Trimming shortened V by 7 bases and J by 5 bases, and 14 bases separated the two germline ends. CDR3 length: 13 amino acids. For the CDR3, the DNA is TGTGCCAGCACAAGGAAGCCTCGGGAGACCCAGTACTTC. It specifies CASTRKPRETQYF.

Only a few counts were recorded for this clone. The CDR3 region has the DNA TGTGCCACCAGCAGGGACAGGGCGGGTGGAAACACCATATATTTT. This translates into CATSRDRAGGNTIYF. The chain joins TRBV15 to TRBJ1-3, with 8 positions matching TRBD1. The J segment lost 3 bases and the V segment lost 3 bases, leaving 4 bases of the junction unmatched. Germline V lookup: CDR1 LNHNV, CDR2 YYDKDF (reference sequence). CDR3 length equals 15 residues.

V gene TRBV30 combines with J gene TRBJ2-7; TRBD1 matches 7 bases. This CDR3 has 12 amino acids. Germline V gene sequence: CDR1 GTSNPN, CDR2 SVGIG (reference sequence). Trimming cost V 5 bases and J 6 bases; bases outside gene matches: 7. The CDR3 nucleotides are TGTGCCTGGGGAAGGGGGCTCTCCGAGCAGTACTTC. Residues: CAWGRGLSEQYF.

The CDR3 sequence: CASSSLKNQETQYF. CDR3 nucleotides: TGCGCCAGCAGCTCGCTAAAGAACCAAGAGACCCAGTACTTC. The chain recombines TRBV5-1 with TRBJ2-5; no clear D. This CDR3 contains 14 residues. From germline, CDR1 is SGHRS and CDR2 YFSETQ. Trimming stripped 3 bases from V and 0 bases from J, with 9 bases between.

V is TRBV7-3 and J is TRBJ2-3, with TRBD2 identical over 11 bases. CDR3 length: 16 amino acids. After removal of 2 bases from V and 2 bases from J, the junction contained 3 bases not matched to a gene. Germline loops: CDR1 SGHTA, CDR2 FQGTGA. CDR3 loop: CASSLGGLADTDTQYF. CDR3 nucleotides: TGTGCCAGCAGCTTAGGGGGACTAGCGGACACAGATACGCAGTATTTT.

This clone was counted only a few times. The rearrangement joins TRBV30 to TRBJ1-1; D perhaps matches TRBD1 (5 bases). The V and J ends lost 4 bases and 5 bases respectively, with 14 bases between them. This CDR3 has 13 residues. Germline V gives CDR1 GTSNPN, CDR2 SVGIG (reference sequence). CDR3 sequence (DNA): TGTGCCTGGATAGAGGGGATTGGGACTGAAGCTTTCTTT. This sequence encodes CAWIEGIGTEAFF.

The CDR3 nucleotides read TGTGCCAGCAGCTGGGAGAGGGGGCCCTACGAGCAGTACTTC. Its protein is CASSWERGPYEQYF. V and J are TRBV5-4 and TRBJ2-7, with 7 nucleotides matching TRBD1. With V trimmed by 3 bases and J by 2 bases, 5 bases remained unmatched. Germline V lookup: CDR1 SGHNT, CDR2 YYREEE (reference sequence). This CDR3 contains 14 residues.

The rearrangement joins TRBV9 to TRBJ1-1; the match to TRBD1 covers 7 bases. CDR1 is SGDLS and CDR2 is YYNGEE in the germline V gene. The ends lost 2 bases at V and 1 base at J; junction bases unmatched: 8. The CDR3 is made up of 16 amino acids. Here the CDR3 reads CASSVGRQGPNTEAFF. The CDR3 bases are TGTGCCAGCAGCGTCGGACGACAGGGACCGAACACTGAAGCTTTCTTT.

V usage is TRBV2 and J usage is TRBJ1-4, with D possibly TRBD1 on 5 matching bases. This CDR3 has 14 amino acids. CDR1 and CDR2 (germline): SNHLY, FYNNEI. With 4 bases removed from V and 4 bases from J, the gap between germline ends came to 10 bases. Here the CDR3 DNA reads TGTGCCAGCAGTGCAGGGTCTGGTAATGAAAAACTGTTTTTT. Protein sequence: CASSAGSGNEKLFF.

The rearrangement joins TRBV18 to TRBJ2-1; TRBD2 matches at 8 bases. CDR1 and CDR2 from the germline V gene are KGHSH and LQKENI. CDR3 length: 18 residues. Trimming cost V 1 base and J 10 bases; bases outside gene matches: 18. The CDR3 DNA is TGTGCCAGCTCACCACAATTAACGGGAGGGCCTTCCCCCCAGGAGCAGTTCTTC. The encoded protein is CASSPQLTGGPSPQEQFF.

A single count supports this clone. This chain uses TRBV19 with TRBJ2-7; D not certain. Germline CDR1 and CDR2: LNHDA and SQIVND (reference sequence). The V end was cut by 4 bases, the J end by 0 bases, with 10 bases between. This CDR3 spans 14 amino acids. The CDR3: CASSSALSSYEQYF. DNA of the CDR3: TGTGCCAGTAGTAGCGCGCTGAGCTCCTACGAGCAGTACTTC. The full variable domain, in which reference TRBV19 and TRBJ2-7 provide the parts outside the CDR3, is DGGITQSPKYLFRKEGQNVTLSCEQNLNHDAMYWYRQDPGQGLRLIYYSQIVNDFQKGDIAEGYSVSREKKESFPLTVTSAQKNPTAFYLCASSSALSSYEQYFGPGTRLTVT.

This chain joins TRBV10-3 and TRBJ2-1; D might be TRBD1 (8 bases). This CDR3 comprises 17 residues. V gave up 1 base and J gave up 8 bases, with 21 bases separating them. Germline loops: CDR1 ENHRY, CDR2 SYGVKD. CDR3 DNA sequence: TGTGCCATCAGTGAGTTCGTCGGGAGACAGGGGAGGGATGAGCAGTTCTTC. Its protein product is CAISEFVGRQGRDEQFF.

This chain connects TRBV19 to TRBJ2-7; no clear D gene. Trimming left V 4 bases short and J 7 bases short, with 17 bases between. The CDR3 has 14 residues. The germline gives CDR1 LNHDA, CDR2 SQIVND (reference sequence). The CDR3 DNA follows: TGTGCCAGTAGTAAGCCAGGAGAGAAGGCAGAGCAGTACTTC. Its translation: CASSKPGEKAEQYF.

The chain uses TRBV6-1 and TRBJ2-5, with D possibly being TRBD1 (6 bases). Germline V gene sequence: CDR1 MNHNS, CDR2 SASEGT. This CDR3 region has 18 residues. V was pared by 6 bases and J by 0 bases, with 23 bases between. The CDR3 sequence: CASSEKSVSGQNQETQYF. CDR3 in DNA: TGTGCCAGCAGCGAAAAGTCGGTGTCCGGACAGAACCAAGAGACCCAGTACTTC.

This chain connects TRBV5-4 to TRBJ2-3, with 11 nucleotides matching TRBD2. This CDR3 contains 16 residues. The V gene's germline CDR1 is SGHNT and CDR2 YYREEE (reference sequence). Trimming removed 4 bases from V and 3 bases from J; junction bases left unmatched: 7. CDR3 DNA: TGTGCCAGCAGCAGACCTAGCGGGAGGCAGACAGATACGCAGTATTTT. Translating gives CASSRPSGRQTDTQYF.

This sequence joins TRBV5-1 and TRBJ2-2; either TRBD1 or TRBD2 may fit D (5 bases each). V gave up 3 bases and J gave up 0 bases, with 12 bases separating them. CDR3 length: 16 residues. The germline gives CDR1 SGHRS, CDR2 YFSETQ. As DNA, the CDR3 is TGCGCCAGCAGCTCCTCTAGGGGAGCGAACACCGGGGAGCTGTTTTTT. This translates into CASSSSRGANTGELFF.

The V gene is TRBV11-3, the J gene TRBJ2-5; tentatively, D is TRBD1 (5 bases). V was shortened by 1 base and J by 3 bases, with 9 bases between the two germline ends. Germline-derived CDR1 and CDR2 are SGHNT and YENEEA. The CDR3 contains 14 residues. This CDR3 is CASSLGTKEETQYF. CDR3 coding DNA: TGTGCCAGCAGCTTAGGGACAAAAGAAGAGACCCAGTACTTC.

This chain joins TRBV6-1 and TRBJ2-5; 8 bases are shared with TRBD2. CDR1 MNHNS and CDR2 SASEGT come from the germline V gene. After removal of 5 bases from V and 5 bases from J, the junction contained 10 bases not matched to a gene. There are 15 residues in the CDR3. CDR3 loop: CASSQSGSLRETQYF. In nucleotides, the CDR3 is TGTGCCAGCAGTCAGAGCGGGAGTCTTCGTGAGACCCAGTACTTC.

This chain uses TRBV29-1 with TRBJ1-2; D unclear. The V and J ends lost 5 bases and 4 bases respectively, with 11 bases between them. The CDR3 runs 12 residues. CDR1 is SQVTM and CDR2 is ANQGSEA in the germline V gene. The CDR3: CSVSSEGYGYTF. The CDR3 DNA is TGCAGCGTTTCTTCGGAGGGCTATGGCTACACCTTC.